Following are 20 T cell receptor beta chains from one sample sequenced in a study of cytomegalovirus exposure and HLA in healthy donors. PCR employed 60 Vbeta and 13 Jbeta primers. Libraries were prepared by immunoSEQ multiplex PCR; TCRdb keeps only in-frame clonotypes and omits some of them. The sample contains about 110,000 clones, 80% to 85% of which appear only once. Sequencing was performed on PBMCs. These TCRs come from a man aged 30-40 years in good health and CMV-seropositive.

The J gene is TRBJ2-7, the V gene TRBV30; TRBD1 agrees at 9 bases. V shed 3 bases and J 1 base; nucleotides not matched to a gene: 4. Germline CDR1 GTSNPN, CDR2 SVGIG (reference sequence). This CDR3 region has 14 residues. CDR3 amino acids: CAWSRGTGSYEQYV. In DNA form, the CDR3 reads TGTGCCTGGAGCAGGGGGACAGGGTCCTACGAGCAGTACGTC.

The V gene is TRBV6-5, the J gene TRBJ2-1; 9 bases fit TRBD2. The junction had 7 bases not matched to a gene; V was cut back by 0 bases and J by 10 bases. This CDR3 contains 15 residues. CDR1 is MNHEY and CDR2 is SVGAGI in the germline V gene. CDR3 nucleotides: TGTGCCAGCAGTTACTCGGCGGGAGGGCTTGTGGAGCAGTTCTTC. This gives the protein CASSYSAGGLVEQFF.

The gene calls are TRBV30 and TRBJ1-1; D might be TRBD1 (5 bases). Trimming removed 2 bases from V and 1 base from J, with 8 bases in between. Germline V gene lookup returns CDR1 GTSNPN and CDR2 SVGIG (reference sequence). There are 13 residues in the CDR3. The CDR3, as DNA: TGTGCCTGGAGTCCCACAGGGAACACTGAAGCTTTCTTT. The encoded protein is CAWSPTGNTEAFF.

The V call is TRBV5-1, the J call TRBJ2-2; D is unclear. The CDR3 consists of 17 residues. Germline V gene sequence: CDR1 SGHRS, CDR2 YFSETQ. V lost 0 bases and J lost 2, with 14 bases in between. The CDR3, as DNA: TGCGCCAGCAGCTTGGTTTTCGAGGCCGCAAACACCGGGGAGCTGTTTTTT. It translates to CASSLVFEAANTGELFF.

The chain combines TRBV19 with TRBJ1-2; D ambiguous. CDR3 length equals 13 residues. Trimming pared 5 bases from V and 4 bases from J, leaving 11 bases between. Per germline, CDR1 LNHDA and CDR2 SQIVND (reference sequence). The CDR3 here is CASSLSPSYGYTF. In nucleotides, the CDR3 is TGTGCCAGTAGTCTCTCCCCCAGCTATGGCTACACCTTC.

This clone was picked up a small number of times. The chain is built from TRBV7-9 and TRBJ1-6, with 7 bases lining up with TRBD1. Trimming removed 5 bases from V and 3 bases from J; junction bases left unmatched: 10. CDR3 size: 17 residues. CDR1 is SEHNR, CDR2 FQNEAQ, per germline (reference sequence). Written as DNA, the CDR3 is TGTGCCAGCAGCCTCGGGACAGAAAATTTCTATAATTCACCCCTCCACTTT. It is translated as CASSLGTENFYNSPLHF. The whole variable domain, filled in from reference TRBV7-9 and TRBJ1-6, reads DTGVSQNPRHKITKRGQNVTFRCDPISEHNRLYWYRQTLGQGPEFLTYFQNEAQLEKSRLLSDRFSAERPKGSFSTLEIQRTEQGDSAMYLCASSLGTENFYNSPLHFGNGTRLTVT.

This clone appeared once. V gene TRBV19 combines with J gene TRBJ2-1; D may be TRBD2 (6 bases). Trimming pared 4 bases from V and 1 base from J, leaving 11 bases between. This CDR3 has 15 residues. Germline-derived CDR1 and CDR2 are LNHDA and SQIVND (reference sequence). The CDR3 spells CASSTKAGSYNEQFF. CDR3 DNA sequence: TGTGCCAGTAGTACGAAAGCGGGTTCCTACAATGAGCAGTTCTTC.

The rearrangement uses TRBV7-2 and TRBJ1-1, with TRBD1 matching over 8 bases. J gave up 7 bases and V 5 bases, and 9 bases lay outside the gene matches. Germline CDR1 and CDR2: SGHTA and FQGNSA. CDR3 length: 14 amino acids. CDR3 in DNA: TGTGCCAGCAGCCAGAGACAGGGGCTAGGTGAAGCTTTCTTT. Its translation: CASSQRQGLGEAFF.

This clone was picked up a small number of times. This chain uses TRBV6-4 with TRBJ2-7; the D is unclear. The V gene lost 6 bases and the J gene lost 0 bases, with 15 bases spanning the gap. The CDR3 has 15 residues. Per germline, CDR1 MRHNA and CDR2 SNTAGT. This chain's CDR3 is CASRRENRSSYEQYV. The CDR3 DNA reads TGTGCCAGCAGGCGAGAAAATAGGAGCTCCTACGAGCAGTACGTC.

The V call is TRBV28, the J call TRBJ1-5; D not resolved. CDR1 MDHEN and CDR2 SYDVKM come from the germline V gene. V lost 6 bases and J lost 5, with 14 bases in between. The CDR3 loop spans 14 amino acids. The CDR3 DNA reads as TGTGCCAGCAGCCTAACAGCCCCCCATCAGCCCCAGCATTTT. Protein sequence: CASSLTAPHQPQHF.

This chain joins TRBV9 and TRBJ2-3; the D is unclear. Germline values: CDR1 SGDLS, CDR2 YYNGEE. This CDR3 has 16 amino acids. The V gene lost 4 bases and the J gene lost 4 bases, with 19 bases spanning the gap. In DNA form, the CDR3 reads TGTGCCAGCAGCTCCCGTTCTGGAGATCCGGCAGATACGCAGTATTTT. This translates into CASSSRSGDPADTQYF.

The chain couples TRBV2 to TRBJ2-1; D unresolved. V lost 1 base and J 0 bases, leaving 4 bases between the germline ends. Germline CDR1 is SNHLY and CDR2 is FYNNEI. This CDR3 has 14 amino acids. CDR3 coding DNA: TGTGCCAGCAGTGAAGGGAGCTCCTACAATGAGCAGTTCTTC. Residues: CASSEGSSYNEQFF.

The gene calls are TRBV11-2 and TRBJ2-3, with no clear D. There are 14 residues in the CDR3. The germline V and J ends were trimmed by 5 bases and 1 base, with 10 bases remaining between them. The V gene's germline CDR1 is SGHAT and CDR2 FQNNGV. CDR3 nucleotides: TGTGCCAGCAGCCCGGGTCCCGGCACAGATACGCAGTATTTT. It translates to CASSPGPGTDTQYF. Full variable domain (outside the CDR3, taken from reference TRBV11-2 and TRBJ2-3): EAGVAQSPRYKIIEKRQSVAFWCNPISGHATLYWYQQILGQGPKLLIQFQNNGVVDDSQLPKDRFSAERLKGVDSTLKIQPAKLEDSAVYLCASSPGPGTDTQYFGPGTRLTVL.

The J gene is TRBJ1-1, the V gene TRBV11-3; no definite D call. The CDR3 sequence is 13 residues long. Germline CDR1 and CDR2: SGHNT and YENEEA. The V end was cut by 1 base, the J end by 3 bases, with 6 bases between. The CDR3 loop reads CASSLVRDTEAFF. CDR3 DNA sequence: TGTGCCAGCAGCTTAGTACGGGACACTGAAGCTTTCTTT.

J is TRBJ1-3 and V is TRBV28, with D hard to call. Trimming took off 2 bases at V and 0 bases at J, with 8 bases between the two ends. CDR1 and CDR2 (germline): MDHEN, SYDVKM. The CDR3 covers 15 residues. In DNA, the CDR3 is TGTGCCAGCAGTTTACCGGGATTCTCTGGAAACACCATATATTTT. This sequence encodes CASSLPGFSGNTIYF.

This chain connects TRBV10-1 to TRBJ2-4; 11 bases agree with TRBD2. V lost 3 bases and J lost 0; bases outside the gene matches: 1. Germline V gene lookup returns CDR1 WNHNN and CDR2 SYGVQD (reference sequence). The CDR3 spans 16 residues. DNA for the CDR3: TGCGCCAGCAGTGAAGGACTAGCGGGAGCCAAAAACATTCAGTACTTC. It translates to CASSEGLAGAKNIQYF.

The chain uses TRBV7-9 and TRBJ2-3; D not resolved. V was clipped by 5 bases and J by 1 base, with 13 bases between them. The CDR3 has 15 amino acids. In germline, CDR1 is SEHNR, CDR2 FQNEAQ (reference sequence). CDR3 in DNA: TGTGCCAGCAGCAATATACTCGCCCGCACAGATACGCAGTATTTT. This gives the protein CASSNILARTDTQYF.

The rearrangement joins TRBV27 to TRBJ1-5; TRBD1 might be the D (5 bases). Germline lookup yields CDR1 MNHEY and CDR2 SMNVEV (reference sequence). This CDR3 region has 18 residues. V was trimmed by 2 bases and J by 3 bases, leaving 20 bases between them. Written as DNA, the CDR3 is TGTGCCAGCAGTTTACGGGATGGAGGGGCAGGAATCAATCAGCCCCAGCATTTT. This encodes CASSLRDGGAGINQPQHF.

The chain links TRBV23-1 to TRBJ2-7; 8 bases fit TRBD2. TRBV23-1 is filed as an ORF, its function uncertain. Unmatched junction bases numbered 10, after V lost 3 bases and J lost 3 bases. This CDR3 is 16 amino acids long. This CDR3 is CASSHRQAGVVYEQYV. For the CDR3, the DNA is TGCGCCAGCAGTCATAGGCAAGCGGGAGTGGTCTACGAGCAGTACGTC.

This CDR3 is CASSPQGNLDTGELFF. For the CDR3, the DNA is TGTGCCAGCTCACCACAGGGGAATCTCGACACCGGGGAGCTGTTTTTT. This sequence joins TRBV18 and TRBJ2-2; maybe TRBD1 (5 bases). This CDR3 is 16 amino acids long. V lost 1 base, J lost 3 bases, and 12 bases lay in between. CDR1 is KGHSH and CDR2 is LQKENI in the germline V gene.